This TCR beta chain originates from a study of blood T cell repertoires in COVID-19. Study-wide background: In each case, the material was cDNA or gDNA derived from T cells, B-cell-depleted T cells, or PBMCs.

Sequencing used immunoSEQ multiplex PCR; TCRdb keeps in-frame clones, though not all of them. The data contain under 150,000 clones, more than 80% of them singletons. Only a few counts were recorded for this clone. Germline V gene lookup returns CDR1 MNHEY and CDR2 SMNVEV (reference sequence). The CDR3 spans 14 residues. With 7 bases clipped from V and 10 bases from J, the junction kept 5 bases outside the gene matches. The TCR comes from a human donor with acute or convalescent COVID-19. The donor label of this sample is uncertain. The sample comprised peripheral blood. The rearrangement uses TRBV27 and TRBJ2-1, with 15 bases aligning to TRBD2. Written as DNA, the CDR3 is TGTGCCAGCACTGGACTAGCGGGGGGGAGGGAGCAGTTCTTC. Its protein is CASTGLAGGREQFF.